One T cell receptor (beta chain) is described in this entry. The record originates from a study of human T cells and chemical hapten exposure. Study context: Mostly female patients had alopecia areata, totalis or universalis.

The CDR3 length is 14 residues. CDR1 and CDR2 from the germline V gene are LGHNA and YSLEER. Trimming removed 4 bases from V and 3 bases from J, with 13 bases in between. Each CDR3 protein gets one entry after TCRdb re-called the RACE reads with MiXCR. In the table there are about 350,000 distinct CDR3 sequences, nearly 6.5% of which are singletons. Noted time point: patch test 2, 6 weeks after DPC sensitization. Treatment described: therapeutic diphenylcyclopropenone sensitization with weekly scalp DPC. Blood was collected ahead of every patch test applied. The sequenced sample was whole blood, obtained in connection with sensitization to the hapten diphenylcyclopropenone (DPC). V usage is TRBV4-3 and J usage is TRBJ2-7, with D uncertain. The sequence was collected from a woman aged 18-29 years with alopecia areata. Some clones in this sample may be carry-over from other donors' samples. As DNA, the CDR3 is TGCGCCAGCAGCCTTTCGGACGGGTACTACGAGCAGTACTTC. Translating it yields CASSLSDGYYEQYF.